Following are 7 T cell receptor beta chains from one sample sequenced in a study of shared clonotypes between healthy human individuals. Sequenced by immunoSEQ multiplex PCR; TCRdb stores in-frame clones only, minus some. The table shows millions of clones, with around 95% occurring only once. Sequencing input: naive CD4+ T cells sorted from blood. Indicated subset: CD45RA+ positively selected. The receptors shown here come from a man between 18 and 29 years old in good health.

The rearrangement uses TRBV7-2 and TRBJ1-6; 7 nucleotides line up with TRBD1. The germline gives CDR1 SGHTA, CDR2 FQGNSA. With 6 bases clipped from V and 14 bases from J, the junction kept 7 bases outside the gene matches. CDR3 length: 12 residues. CDR3 protein: CASSLRGTALHF. CDR3 DNA: TGTGCCAGCAGTTTGAGAGGGACAGCCCTCCACTTT.

This chain uses TRBV18 with TRBJ2-1; D perhaps matches TRBD1 (6 bases). There are 13 residues in the CDR3. V shed 2 bases and J shed 7 bases, with 9 bases lying between them. In germline, CDR1 is KGHSH, CDR2 LQKENI. As DNA, the CDR3 is TGTGCCAGCTCACCAAGGGGGTGGAATGAGCAGTTCTTC. Amino acid sequence: CASSPRGWNEQFF.

The chain links TRBV19 to TRBJ1-5; D not resolved. Germline lookup yields CDR1 LNHDA and CDR2 SQIVND (reference sequence). Trimming pared 7 bases from V and 6 bases from J, leaving 13 bases between. There are 13 residues in the CDR3. As DNA, the CDR3 is TGTGCCAGTAAATCCGCTGTCGGTCAGCCCCAGCATTTT. Its protein product is CASKSAVGQPQHF.

This chain uses TRBV5-1 with TRBJ1-2; D is ambiguous. The length of the CDR3 is 15 residues. The germline V gene encodes CDR1 SGHRS and CDR2 YFSETQ. V was clipped by 0 bases and J by 8 bases, with 17 bases between them. The CDR3 sequence is CASSLGQGNRAGYTF. CDR3 in DNA: TGCGCCAGCAGCTTGGGACAAGGAAACCGGGCAGGCTACACCTTC.

The chain employs TRBV6-4 and TRBJ2-1; weak D call: TRBD2 (6 bases). CDR1 MRHNA and CDR2 SNTAGT come from the germline V gene. Trimming shortened V by 3 bases and J by 0 bases, and 15 bases separated the two germline ends. The CDR3 has 17 amino acids. The CDR3 loop reads CASSDYPGLSSYNEQFF. CDR3 sequence (DNA): TGTGCCAGCAGTGATTATCCGGGACTTAGCTCCTACAATGAGCAGTTCTTC.

This clone appeared once. V and J are TRBV2 and TRBJ2-1; the match to TRBD2 covers 9 bases. The CDR3 loop spans 15 amino acids. The germline V gene has CDR1 SNHLY and CDR2 FYNNEI. Trimming cost V 10 bases and J 15 bases; bases outside gene matches: 22. CDR3 bases: TGTGCCACCAGGGAACGACAACTAGCGGGTACAGAGTGGTTCTTC. The encoded protein is CATRERQLAGTEWFF.

This chain uses TRBV7-9 with TRBJ2-7, with D perhaps TRBD1 (6 bases). V was clipped by 6 bases and J by 0 bases, with 12 bases between them. The germline V gene encodes CDR1 SEHNR and CDR2 FQNEAQ (reference sequence). This CDR3 region has 14 residues. CDR3 region: CASSNRDISYEQYF. The CDR3 DNA reads TGTGCCAGCAGTAACCGGGACATCTCCTACGAGCAGTACTTC.